This T cell receptor (beta chain) was profiled in a study of radiation and T cells in renal cell carcinoma. The time point was: blood 2 weeks post-SBRT. Treatment reported: 15 Gy SBRT to primary tumor, nephrectomy 4 weeks later. Blood was sampled at baseline, 2 weeks and 4 weeks after SBRT. CDR1 is SGDLS, CDR2 YYNGEE, per germline. Trimming removed 7 bases from V and 9 bases from J, with 17 bases in between. The CDR3 sequence is 13 residues long. The assay was immunoSEQ multiplex PCR, and TCRdb's table has in-frame clones only and misses some. The sample includes about 120,000 clones, about four fifths of them seen just once.

The TCR comes from a man aged 50-60 years with renal cell carcinoma. Here the sequenced sample was blood, taken from a patient whose treatment included radiotherapy and nephrectomy. The J gene is TRBJ2-4, the V gene TRBV9; either TRBD1 or TRBD2 may fit D (5 bases each). The CDR3 protein is CASAGTSEGIQYF. Here the CDR3 DNA reads TGTGCCAGCGCAGGGACGTCGGAAGGCATTCAGTACTTC. The variable domain in full, with the rest retrieved from reference TRBV9 and TRBJ2-4, is DSGVTQTPKHLITATGQRVTLRCSPRSGDLSVYWYQQSLDQGLQFLIQYYNGEERAKGNILERFSAQQFPDLHSELNLSSLELGDSALYFCASAGTSEGIQYFGAGTRLSVL.